The clone carrying this T cell receptor beta chain has a handful of counts. As yet, its antigen is unknown. Naive, central memory, regulatory and stem cell-like memory cells within the CD4+ compartment were sorted using CD45RO/CCR7/CD25/CD127/CD95/CD27. The data were obtained in a study of beta chain features in type 1 diabetes. What was sequenced were expressed TCRB transcripts, since all of the isolated RNA had been reverse transcribed. TCRdb keeps only in-frame clones here, not all; method: immunoSEQ multiplex PCR. The sample shows around 500,000 clones, approximately 10% of them seen only once. Whole-study findings and limits: Using cDNA template may skew counts toward highly expressing activated cells. Unsettled here was the matter of whether HLA type influences TCRB rearrangement. Compared with healthy donors, patients appeared to share more similar naive, central memory and regulatory TCRB repertoires.

Germline assignment: CDR1 SGHTA and CDR2 FQGTGA. Trimming left V 3 bases short and J 9 bases short, with 12 bases between. The length of the CDR3 is 13 residues. Sample: naive CD4+ T cells from blood. The genes are TRBV7-3 and TRBJ2-1; D is perhaps TRBD2 (5 bases). The sequence was obtained from a woman between 18 and 30 years old in good health. CDR3 in amino acids: CASSFGVRGEQFF. As DNA, the CDR3 is TGTGCCAGCAGCTTCGGAGTACGGGGTGAGCAGTTCTTC.